The 26 T cell receptor beta chains below come from one sample, sequenced in a study of cytomegalovirus exposure and HLA in healthy donors. A multiplex PCR was run with 60 Vbeta primers and 13 Jbeta primers. Measured with immunoSEQ multiplex PCR; TCRdb has only the in-frame clones, and not every one. In the table there are over 75,000 clones, approximately 88% of which are singletons. The sample consisted of PBMCs. The receptors originated from a woman between 45 and 65 years old in good health and CMV-seronegative.

V usage is TRBV18 and J usage is TRBJ1-1, with D maybe TRBD1 (5 bases). Trimming shortened V by 3 bases and J by 5 bases, and 10 bases separated the two germline ends. Germline assignment: CDR1 KGHSH and CDR2 LQKENI. The CDR3 covers 13 residues. The DNA of the CDR3 is TGTGCCAGCTCACCTCGGGGGGTTACTGAAGCTTTCTTT. This encodes CASSPRGVTEAFF.

This clone has only a few counts. The rearrangement uses TRBV14 and TRBJ1-1, with D maybe TRBD1 (5 bases). The CDR3 is 15 residues long. The germline CDR1 and CDR2 sequences are SGHDN and FVKESK. Deletions cut 8 bases from V and 5 bases from J, with 21 bases between. CDR3 nucleotide sequence: TGTGCCAGCTGCGTTGGGTTGGGGCGGGGAACTGAAGCTTTCTTT. It is translated as CASCVGLGRGTEAFF. The variable domain in full, with the rest retrieved from reference TRBV14 and TRBJ1-1, is EAGVTQFPSHSVIEKGQTVTLRCDPISGHDNLYWYRRVMGKEIKFLLHFVKESKQDESGMPNNRFLAERTGGTYSTLKVQPAELEDSGVYFCASCVGLGRGTEAFFGQGTRLTVV.

There are a few counts of this clone. The V gene is TRBV7-2, the J gene TRBJ2-1; TRBD2 is a possible D gene (6 bases). Trimming shortened V by 1 base and J by 7 bases, and 20 bases separated the two germline ends. The CDR3 runs to 17 residues. Germline CDR1 reads SGHTA; CDR2 reads FQGNSA. The CDR3 DNA sequence: TGTGCCAGCAGCTTAGTTATGGGGCGGGAACCATCTAATGAGCAGTTCTTC. It encodes CASSLVMGREPSNEQFF. Based on the CDR3 plus reference TRBV7-2 and TRBJ2-1, the full variable domain is GAGVSQSPSNKVTEKGKDVELRCDPISGHTALYWYRQSLGQGLEFLIYFQGNSAPDKSGLPSDRFSAERTGGSVSTLTIQRTQQEDSAVYLCASSLVMGREPSNEQFFGPGTRLTVL.

The V call is TRBV14, the J call TRBJ2-2; D gene uncertain. Germline CDR1 SGHDN, CDR2 FVKESK. The V and J ends lost 0 bases and 11 bases respectively, with 7 bases between them. The CDR3 has 12 amino acids. Here the CDR3 DNA reads TGTGCCAGCAGCCAAGATCGAGTCGAGCTGTTTTTT. It codes for CASSQDRVELFF. The whole variable domain, filled in from reference TRBV14 and TRBJ2-2, reads EAGVTQFPSHSVIEKGQTVTLRCDPISGHDNLYWYRRVMGKEIKFLLHFVKESKQDESGMPNNRFLAERTGGTYSTLKVQPAELEDSGVYFCASSQDRVELFFGEGSRLTVL.

The DNA for the CDR3 is TGTGCCACCTTTTCTTCGGCAACTAATGAAAAACTGTTTTTT. Encoded protein: CATFSSATNEKLFF. The chain combines TRBV15 with TRBJ1-4; D is undetermined. The V end lost 8 bases, the J end lost 0 bases, and 10 bases lay between the germline ends. The germline V gene has CDR1 LNHNV and CDR2 YYDKDF (reference sequence). The CDR3 spans 14 residues.

The J gene is TRBJ2-7, the V gene TRBV15, with 12 bases aligning to TRBD2. This CDR3 has 15 residues. CDR1 is LNHNV and CDR2 is YYDKDF in the germline V gene (reference sequence). V gave up 4 bases and J gave up 5 bases; unmatched junction bases: 6. The DNA for the CDR3 is TGTGCCACCAGCATCCGGACTAGCGGGATCGACGAGCAGTACTTC. Translated: CATSIRTSGIDEQYF.

This clone was seen a few times. CDR3 loop: CAISETLSSGNTIYF. The CDR3 nucleotides read TGTGCCATCAGTGAGACGCTAAGCTCTGGAAACACCATATATTTT. V gene TRBV10-3 combines with J gene TRBJ1-3; no definite D call. This CDR3 is 15 amino acids long. Deletions cut 2 bases from V and 0 bases from J, with 8 bases between. CDR1 ENHRY and CDR2 SYGVKD come from the germline V gene.

V usage is TRBV5-4 and J usage is TRBJ1-1, with 7 bases fitting TRBD1. CDR1 is SGHNT and CDR2 is YYREEE in the germline V gene (reference sequence). The J segment lost 1 base and the V segment lost 3 bases, leaving 6 bases of the junction unmatched. This CDR3 has 15 residues. The CDR3 sequence is CASSSGGKANTEAFF. The CDR3 DNA reads as TGTGCCAGCAGCTCAGGGGGGAAGGCGAACACTGAAGCTTTCTTT.

This chain uses TRBV7-3 with TRBJ2-5, with 14 bases fitting TRBD2. V trimming: 4 bases; J trimming: 5 bases; junction bases outside the gene matches: 6. Per germline, CDR1 SGHTA and CDR2 FQGTGA. This CDR3 is 16 amino acids long. The CDR3 DNA reads TGTGCCAGCAGCTCGGGACTAGCGGGAGATGGGGAGACCCAGTACTTC. It specifies CASSSGLAGDGETQYF.

In its sample, this clone was seen a few times. The CDR3 loop reads CASSLEVGGFYGYTF. The CDR3 DNA reads TGCGCCAGCAGCTTGGAAGTCGGGGGTTTTTATGGCTACACCTTC. The V call is TRBV5-1, the J call TRBJ1-2; D perhaps matches TRBD1 (5 bases). V was trimmed by 0 bases and J by 5 bases, leaving 14 bases between them. The CDR3 sequence is 15 residues long. Germline lookup yields CDR1 SGHRS and CDR2 YFSETQ.

This chain connects TRBV5-6 to TRBJ2-7; 9 bases line up with TRBD2. This CDR3 has 16 residues. The germline CDR1 and CDR2 sequences are SGHDT and YYEEEE. The V segment lost 4 bases and the J segment 3 bases; nucleotides outside the gene matches: 11. In nucleotides, the CDR3 is TGTGCCAGCAGCGCTCATAGCGGGAGTGGGGTCTACGAGCAGTACTTC. This sequence encodes CASSAHSGSGVYEQYF. The full variable domain, completed using reference TRBV5-6 and TRBJ2-7, is DAGVTQSPTHLIKTRGQQVTLRCSPKSGHDTVSWYQQALGQGPQFIFQYYEEEERQRGNFPDRFSGHQFPNYSSELNVNALLLGDSALYLCASSAHSGSGVYEQYFGPGTRLTVT.

The chain carries TRBV28 and TRBJ2-3; D possibly corresponds to TRBD2 (7 bases). The germline V gene has CDR1 MDHEN and CDR2 SYDVKM. The CDR3 has 15 residues. V was pared by 4 bases and J by 7 bases, with 18 bases between. DNA for the CDR3: TGTGCCAGCAGTTGGGGTAGAGGGGGGGCGAATACGCAGTATTTT. Translation gives CASSWGRGGANTQYF.

CDR3 bases: TGTGCCAGCAGCTTAAAGCGTAACTACACCCTCCAAGAGACCCAGTACTTC. Translation gives CASSLKRNYTLQETQYF. V and J are TRBV7-3 and TRBJ2-5; D not resolved. V was trimmed by 1 base and J by 1 base, leaving 16 bases between them. Germline CDR1 and CDR2: SGHTA and FQGTGA. The CDR3 covers 17 residues.

The chain has TRBV10-2 and TRBJ1-2; D remains unclear. Germline lookup yields CDR1 WSHSY and CDR2 SAAADI. V lost 4 bases and J 0 bases, leaving 15 bases between the germline ends. This CDR3 region has 16 residues. CDR3 DNA sequence: TGCGCCAGCAGTGTAAGCGAGGGCCTCACTAACTATGGCTACACCTTC. Translated: CASSVSEGLTNYGYTF.

This clone was seen once. The CDR3 DNA sequence: TGTGCCAGCAGTGGATGGGGACAAGCCTCCAATCAGCCCCAGCATTTT. It yields the protein CASSGWGQASNQPQHF. V and J are TRBV6-1 and TRBJ1-5, with a tentative D call TRBD1 (6 bases). The CDR3 runs to 16 residues. Germline V gene lookup returns CDR1 MNHNS and CDR2 SASEGT. The V end lost 4 bases, the J end lost 3 bases, and 16 bases lay between the germline ends.

The chain couples TRBV19 to TRBJ1-5; D perhaps matches TRBD1 (5 bases). This CDR3 has 16 residues. The V end was cut by 9 bases, the J end by 2 bases, with 20 bases between. Germline-derived CDR1 and CDR2 are LNHDA and SQIVND (reference sequence). The CDR3 reads CASPGRQREGNQPQHF. DNA for the CDR3: TGTGCCAGCCCGGGGCGACAAAGGGAGGGCAATCAGCCCCAGCATTTT. Full variable domain (rest looked up from reference TRBV19 and TRBJ1-5): DGGITQSPKYLFRKEGQNVTLSCEQNLNHDAMYWYRQDPGQGLRLIYYSQIVNDFQKGDIAEGYSVSREKKESFPLTVTSAQKNPTAFYLCASPGRQREGNQPQHFGDGTRLSIL.

This rearrangement joins TRBV7-9 to TRBJ2-2, with TRBD2 matching 13 bases. The CDR3 is 17 residues long. Looked up from germline, CDR1 is SEHNR and CDR2 is FQNEAQ (reference sequence). The V and J ends lost 5 bases and 5 bases, in that order; junction bases with no gene match: 8. In nucleotides, the CDR3 is TGTGCCAGCAGCCCAACTAGCGGGGGGGCCTGGACCGGGGAGCTGTTTTTT. Its protein product is CASSPTSGGAWTGELFF.

Details on this clone: The junction departs from germline at one end; a sequencing error may be responsible. The CDR3 coding sequence is TGTTCCAGCAGCTTACAAGACAGGTCTGAAGCTTTCTTT. Amino acids: CSSSLQDRSEAFF. V and J are TRBV7-9 and TRBJ1-1; D possibly corresponds to TRBD1 (6 bases). In germline, CDR1 is SEHNR, CDR2 FQNEAQ (reference sequence). The CDR3 extends over 13 amino acids.

The rearrangement links TRBV18 to TRBJ1-3; D gene uncertain. Trimming took 3 bases from V and 11 from J, leaving 8 bases between them. The CDR3 runs to 11 residues. Looked up from germline, CDR1 is KGHSH and CDR2 is LQKENI. The CDR3 sequence: CASSPDTAIYF. The CDR3 DNA sequence: TGTGCCAGCTCACCTGACACCGCCATATATTTT. The full variable domain, completed using reference TRBV18 and TRBJ1-3, is NAGVMQNPRHLVRRRGQEARLRCSPMKGHSHVYWYRQLPEEGLKFMVYLQKENIIDESGMPKERFSAEFPKEGPSILRIQQVVRGDSAAYFCASSPDTAIYFGEGSWLTVV.

The CDR3 DNA reads TGCAGGCAGGACAGACCCCTGAGCAATCAGCCCCAGCATTTT. Translation: CRQDRPLSNQPQHF. The rearrangement uses TRBV29-1 and TRBJ1-5; weak D call: TRBD1 (6 bases). Germline V gene sequence: CDR1 SQVTM, CDR2 ANQGSEA. This CDR3 is 14 amino acids long.

This clone has only a few counts. This chain connects TRBV7-2 to TRBJ1-2; D gene uncertain. The V gene lost 0 bases and the J gene lost 4 bases, with 12 bases spanning the gap. The V gene's germline CDR1 is SGHTA and CDR2 FQGNSA. CDR3 length: 15 residues. The CDR3 loop reads CASSLATEGGYGYTF. The CDR3 DNA follows: TGTGCCAGCAGCTTAGCGACGGAGGGTGGCTATGGCTACACCTTC.

The chain carries TRBV14 and TRBJ2-5; TRBD2 matches 7 bases. The length of the CDR3 is 12 residues. The trim removed 6 bases at V and 5 bases at J, leaving 3 bases unmatched. Germline values: CDR1 SGHDN, CDR2 FVKESK. Here the CDR3 DNA reads TGTGCCAGCAGACGTAGCGGGGAGACCCAGTACTTC. Protein: CASRRSGETQYF.

This clone was detected once. This chain connects TRBV25-1 to TRBJ1-5; TRBD1 matches 9 bases. The V gene end was trimmed by 7 bases and the J gene end by 1 base; junction bases not matched to a gene: 5. In germline, CDR1 is MGHDK, CDR2 SYGVNS. This CDR3 region has 15 residues. CDR3: CASINRGLSNQPQHF. In DNA form, the CDR3 reads TGTGCCAGCATCAACAGGGGGCTCAGCAATCAGCCCCAGCATTTT.

The chain employs TRBV30 and TRBJ1-5, with TRBD1 matching over 11 bases. The CDR3 spans 18 residues. Germline V CDR1 and CDR2: GTSNPN, SVGIG (reference sequence). The trim removed 2 bases at V and 0 bases at J, leaving 9 bases unmatched. As DNA, the CDR3 is TGTGCCTGGAGTCTGAGGACAGGGGGCTATTATAGCAATCAGCCCCAGCATTTT. Its protein is CAWSLRTGGYYSNQPQHF.

This clone was detected only a few times. The chain combines TRBV6-1 with TRBJ2-6; D call uncertain. The CDR3 length is 14 residues. Germline loops: CDR1 MNHNS, CDR2 SASEGT. Trimming pared 2 bases from V and 0 bases from J, leaving 2 bases between. The CDR3 loop is CASSELSGANVLTF. The DNA for the CDR3 is TGTGCCAGCAGTGAACTCTCTGGGGCCAACGTCCTGACTTTC.

V is TRBV7-3 and J is TRBJ2-3; 9 bases align to TRBD2. V shed 0 bases and J 3 bases; nucleotides not matched to a gene: 7. The germline V gene encodes CDR1 SGHTA and CDR2 FQGTGA. This CDR3 is 17 amino acids long. CDR3 nucleotides: TGTGCCAGCAGCTTAACTAGTTTAGCGGGAGCAACAGATACGCAGTATTTT. Its translation is CASSLTSLAGATDTQYF.